This T cell receptor (beta chain) was sequenced in a study of blood T cell repertoires in COVID-19. Background on the study: Samples taken during acute and convalescent COVID-19 were collected in the United States, Italy and Spain. In each case, the material was cDNA or gDNA derived from T cells, B-cell-depleted T cells, or PBMCs.

Original data processing: Amplification from reference gene primers served as the basis for estimated nucleated cell counts. Measured with immunoSEQ multiplex PCR; TCRdb has only the in-frame clones, and not every one. From that table come the V and J calls and clone size; the DNA was used to work out D and trimming. The sample yields 90,000 to 120,000 clones, around 82% seen once. The table lists this clone with a few counts. The germline V gene encodes CDR1 SNHLY and CDR2 FYNNEI. Trimming took 2 bases from V and 6 from J, leaving 13 bases between them. This CDR3 is 14 amino acids long. The chain combines TRBV2 with TRBJ1-1; D is perhaps TRBD1 (5 bases). What was sequenced was peripheral blood. This receptor was taken from a man aged 60 to 69 with acute or convalescent COVID-19. The CDR3 DNA reads TGTGCCAGCAGTGAACTCTTGGGGCGCGCTGAAGCTTTCTTT. It yields the protein CASSELLGRAEAFF.